This T cell receptor (beta chain) was obtained from a study of blood T cell repertoires in COVID-19. In the study overall: The United States, Italy and Spain supplied acute and convalescent COVID-19 samples. T cells, B-cell-depleted T cells, or PBMCs supplied cDNA or gDNA.

V was pared by 4 bases and J by 1 base, with 8 bases between. The CDR3 spans 13 residues. Germline lookup yields CDR1 LGHNA and CDR2 YSLEER. In the original analysis: Reference gene primer amplification gave estimated nucleated cell counts. TCRdb's copy holds only in-frame clones and misses some; the assay was immunoSEQ multiplex PCR. V and J calls and clone size come straight from that table; D and trimming were deduced from the DNA. The repertoire has roughly 100,000 clones, roughly 80% of them found once; the top ten carry 15% to 20%. The chain recombines TRBV4-3 with TRBJ2-7, with D perhaps matching TRBD2 (5 bases). The TCR sequence derives from a woman older than 75 with active or convalescent COVID-19. What was sequenced was peripheral blood. CDR3 in DNA: TGCGCCAGCAGCCGAGGGCCATCCTACGAGCAGTACTTC. It encodes CASSRGPSYEQYF.